This note documents a single T cell receptor (beta chain) sequence. This entry belongs to a study of technical replicates of blood from a few donors. Sequencing used immunoSEQ multiplex PCR; TCRdb keeps in-frame clones, though not all of them. The repertoire holds 98,000 or so clones, with approximately 95% as singletons. V shed 2 bases, J shed 10 bases, and the junction held 6 bases outside the gene matches. The CDR3 has 15 amino acids. Germline CDR1 is WNHNN and CDR2 is SYGVQD (reference sequence). V gene TRBV10-1 combines with J gene TRBJ2-2, with 11 bases aligning to TRBD2. This receptor was taken from a human donor in good health. What was sequenced was T cells isolated from PBMCs. CDR3 bases: TGCGCCAGCAGTGAGCTCCTAGCGGGAGGAGAGGAGCTGTTTTTT. Protein: CASSELLAGGEELFF.